The 21 T cell receptor beta chains given below trace back to one sample, sequenced in a study of metastatic and nonmetastatic thyroid tumors. TCRdb reanalyzed the PCR reads via MiXCR. The sample yields roughly 20,000 clones, over 15% seen once. There were no patients who had received any treatment before thyroid surgery. The source material was blood. The receptors were sampled from a male donor with papillary thyroid cancer or a benign thyroid nodule (not recorded which). Some clones in this sample may be carry-over from other donors' samples.

This clone was seen repeatedly, ten times or more. The rearrangement joins TRBV29-1 to TRBJ1-2, with TRBD1 matching over 7 bases. V lost 5 bases to trimming and J lost 8 bases; unmatched junction nucleotides: 17. The germline CDR1 and CDR2 sequences are SQVTM and ANQGSEA. The CDR3 sequence is 15 residues long. CDR3 region: CSVSYTGTAGLGYTF. CDR3 in DNA: TGCAGCGTTTCATATACCGGGACAGCGGGGTTGGGCTACACCTTC. The full variable domain, rest sourced from reference TRBV29-1 and TRBJ1-2, is SAVISQKPSRDICQRGTSLTIQCQVDSQVTMMFWYRQQPGQSLTLIATANQGSEATYESGFVIDKFPISRPNLTFSTLTVSNMSPEDSSIYLCSVSYTGTAGLGYTFGSGTRLTVV.

In this sample, this clone turned up many times. The chain carries TRBV27 and TRBJ2-7; D is ambiguous. Germline CDR1 reads MNHEY; CDR2 reads SMNVEV (reference sequence). The CDR3 runs 15 residues. Trimming removed 3 bases from V and 4 bases from J, with 16 bases in between. In nucleotides, the CDR3 is TGTGCCAGCAGTTTCGGTTTGGCAGGTTTATACGAGCAGTACTTC. This translates into CASSFGLAGLYEQYF.

This clone was counted ten times or more. The chain uses TRBV28 and TRBJ2-7; D not certain. Trimming shortened V by 6 bases and J by 3 bases, and 15 bases separated the two germline ends. CDR3 length: 14 amino acids. Germline CDR1 MDHEN, CDR2 SYDVKM. The DNA of the CDR3 is TGTGCCAGCAGGTCCCACGACCTCGGCTACGAGCAGTACTTC. This translates into CASRSHDLGYEQYF.

This clone was found many times. CDR3 nucleotides: TGTGCCAGCAGTTACATTTTGAGCGGGAACTCCTACAATGAGCAGTTCTTC. This codes for CASSYILSGNSYNEQFF. This chain uses TRBV6-2 or TRBV6-3 with TRBJ2-1, with TRBD2 matching over 7 bases. The germline gives CDR1 MNHEY, CDR2 SVGEGT. With 2 bases clipped from V and 0 bases from J, the junction kept 7 bases outside the gene matches. This CDR3 is built from 17 residues.

Ten or more counts support this clone. The CDR3 DNA sequence: TGCAGTGCTACTAGCGGGATTGAGACCCAGTACTTC. Translating it yields CSATSGIETQYF. The rearrangement links TRBV20-1 to TRBJ2-5; 9 bases are shared with TRBD2. CDR1 and CDR2 (germline): DFQATT, SNEGSKA (reference sequence). The V and J ends lost 4 bases and 5 bases, in that order; junction bases with no gene match: 2. The CDR3 totals 12 residues.

In its sample, this clone was seen many times. With a much larger clone just one base away, this may be a read error. J is TRBJ2-7 and V is TRBV6-6, with TRBD2 matching over 8 bases. Germline V gene data show CDR1 as MNHNY and CDR2 as SVGAGI (reference sequence). The CDR3 is 16 amino acids. V gave up 2 bases and J gave up 4 bases; unmatched junction bases: 10. CDR3 protein: CASSYISGRGQYEQYF. For the CDR3, the DNA is TGTGCCAGCAGTTACATTTCCGGGAGGGGTCAGTACGAGCAGTACTTC.

This clone was recorded a few times. A much larger clone sits a single nucleotide away, making a read error possible. This chain connects TRBV19 to TRBJ2-2; 9 positions match TRBD2. Germline V gene sequence: CDR1 LNHDA, CDR2 SQIVND (reference sequence). This CDR3 region has 15 residues. The CDR3 bases are TGTGCCAGTAGTATTCTAGCGGGGAACACCGGGGGGCTGTTTTTT. Protein sequence: CASSILAGNTGGLFF.

At least ten counts were recorded for this clone. The chain has TRBV2 and TRBJ1-5; the match to TRBD1 covers 8 bases. CDR1 and CDR2 (germline): SNHLY, FYNNEI. The CDR3 covers 14 residues. Trimming at V came to 7 bases and at J to 4 bases, leaving 6 bases not matched to a gene. This chain's CDR3 is CASTGQGKNQPQHF. As DNA, the CDR3 is TGTGCCAGCACCGGACAGGGTAAAAATCAGCCCCAGCATTTT.

At least ten counts were recorded for this clone. This chain joins TRBV20-1 and TRBJ1-1, with D perhaps matching TRBD1 (6 bases). Germline V CDR1 and CDR2: DFQATT, SNEGSKA (reference sequence). This CDR3 region has 15 residues. Trimming pared 3 bases from V and 4 bases from J, leaving 18 bases between. DNA for the CDR3: TGCAGTGCTAGGGAGCCGGGGGGCGGGGGCACTGAAGCTTTCTTT. It encodes CSAREPGGGGTEAFF.

This clone was detected ten times or more. The CDR3 loop is CASSTGLPEAFF. The CDR3 nucleotides read TGTGCCAGCAGCACAGGGTTGCCTGAAGCTTTCTTT. V is TRBV7-2 and J is TRBJ1-1; perhaps TRBD1 as D (6 bases). V shed 5 bases and J shed 6 bases, with 10 bases lying between them. CDR3 length: 12 amino acids. Germline V CDR1 and CDR2: SGHTA, FQGNSA.

This clone has ten or more counts. The gene calls are TRBV2 and TRBJ2-7; 8 bases match TRBD2. V dropped 7 bases and J dropped 2; count of bases not matched to a gene: 10. Germline assignment: CDR1 SNHLY and CDR2 FYNNEI. This CDR3 spans 15 amino acids. CDR3 in DNA: TGTGCCAGCACCACCGCGGGAGGACAGACCTACGAGCAGTACTTC. Amino acids: CASTTAGGQTYEQYF.

This clone was seen a handful of times. Germline and junction disagree at one end, which may indicate a read error. The chain combines TRBV2 with TRBJ2-7, with 14 bases fitting TRBD2. Per germline, CDR1 SNHLY and CDR2 FYNNEI. The CDR3 runs 17 residues. The CDR3 is CASGEGTSGSWTYEQYF. CDR3 bases: TGTGCCAGCGGTGAGGGGACTAGCGGGAGTTGGACCTACGAGCAGTACTTC.

With respect to this clone: The missing conserved phenylalanine or tryptophan at the end of this CDR3 makes a read error likely. The limits of the CDR3 on the DNA are not certain, so only TCRdb's listed CDR3 is given. The chain is built from TRBV7-9 and TRBJ1-3. The germline V gene encodes CDR1 SEHNR and CDR2 FQNEAQ (reference sequence). 10 amino acids form the CDR3, both terminal residues included. The chain's CDR3 is CAISSDRGLA.

In this sample, this clone turned up many times. The rearrangement links TRBV30 to TRBJ2-3; TRBD2 might be the D (5 bases). CDR3 length: 11 residues. Between the trimmed V and J ends, which lost 5 bases and 4 bases, there was a span of 7 bases. Germline V CDR1 and CDR2: GTSNPN, SVGIG (reference sequence). In DNA, the CDR3 is TGTGCCTGGGGGAGCGCAGATACGCAGTATTTT. Translation: CAWGSADTQYF.

Ten or more counts support this clone. The chain uses TRBV18 and TRBJ2-3; 7 bases are shared with TRBD1. Germline V gene lookup returns CDR1 KGHSH and CDR2 LQKENI. The trim removed 5 bases at V and 0 bases at J, leaving 8 bases unmatched. The CDR3 runs 16 residues. The CDR3 is CASSFGTADSTDTQYF. CDR3 nucleotide sequence: TGTGCCAGCTCATTCGGGACAGCCGATAGCACAGATACGCAGTATTTT.

The chain has TRBV9 and TRBJ2-3; TRBD2 might be the D (5 bases). Trimming left V 3 bases short and J 2 bases short, with 13 bases between. Germline V gene data show CDR1 as SGDLS and CDR2 as YYNGEE. CDR3 length: 15 amino acids. CDR3 nucleotides: TGTGCCAGCAGCGATACTAGAGGTTCCACAGATACGCAGTATTTT. Translation gives CASSDTRGSTDTQYF.

This clone was recorded many times. One base away lies a much larger clone, so this may be a sequencing read error. This sample also contains other DNA sequences that code for the same CDR3. The chain carries TRBV30 and TRBJ1-2; tentatively, D is TRBD1 (5 bases). The CDR3 totals 13 residues. In germline, CDR1 is GTSNPN, CDR2 SVGIG (reference sequence). Deletions cut 2 bases from V and 7 bases from J, with 14 bases between. CDR3 DNA sequence: TGTGCCTGGAGTAGGCCTCCGGGGCGTGGCTACACCTTC. Protein product: CAWSRPPGRGYTF.

This clone was recorded many times. V usage is TRBV6-2 or TRBV6-3 and J usage is TRBJ1-2, with no clear D. The CDR3 runs 11 residues. Germline CDR1 and CDR2: MNHEY and SVGEGT. Trimming pared 2 bases from V and 4 bases from J, leaving 2 bases between. The CDR3 bases are TGTGCCAGCAGTTACGGCTATGGCTACACCTTC. Translating it yields CASSYGYGYTF.

This clone was counted ten times or more. This chain links TRBV7-9 with TRBJ2-4; a weak D match, TRBD1 (5 bases). Germline V gene data show CDR1 as SEHNR and CDR2 as FQNEAQ (reference sequence). V lost 5 bases and J 0 bases, leaving 11 bases between the germline ends. This CDR3 region has 15 residues. The DNA for the CDR3 is TGTGCCAGCAGCGGCCAACAGGCAGCCAAAAACATTCAGTACTTC. Amino acid sequence: CASSGQQAAKNIQYF.

This clone was detected ten times or more. The rearrangement uses TRBV5-4 and TRBJ1-1; 7 positions agree with TRBD1. The V gene end was trimmed by 3 bases and the J gene end by 8 bases; junction bases not matched to a gene: 4. This CDR3 has 12 residues. Germline CDR1 is SGHNT and CDR2 is YYREEE (reference sequence). The CDR3 DNA reads TGTGCCAGCAGCTCAAGACAGGGCGAAGCTTTCTTT. Protein sequence: CASSSRQGEAFF.

This clone was seen many times. A clone one base away is much larger, so this may be a read error. Other DNA sequences within the sample encode an identical CDR3. The V gene is TRBV28, the J gene TRBJ2-1, with D uncertain. Germline V gene sequence: CDR1 MDHEN, CDR2 SYDVKM. The CDR3 consists of 11 residues. CDR3 nucleotide sequence: TGCGCCAGCAGGCTGGCTGGTGAGCAGTTCTTC. Translating it yields CASRLAGEQFF.